The rows below give T cell receptor beta chains drawn from one sample of a study of T cell changes during pregnancy in multiple sclerosis. Produced via immunoSEQ multiplex PCR; TCRdb's table is partial and in-frame only. The sample carries tens of thousands of clones, roughly 86% recorded once. Source: CD8+ T cells from peripheral blood mononuclear cells, taken in the first trimester of pregnancy. The receptors derive from a female donor in good health, enrolled as a control in a pregnancy study. CDR3s include the opening cysteine and the closing phenylalanine or tryptophan. The order of the fields is CDR3 length, V gene, clone size, D gene, CDR3 protein. A D gene is named only where the DNA matches it firmly. Clone size is stated in some rows and not others, as once, few, many or a class when expanded.

length: 15
V: TRBV6-1
size: few
D: NA
CDR3: CASSEVAGDYNEQFF

length: 15
V: TRBV4-2
size: NA
D: TRBD2
CDR3: CASSHLAGGLYKQYF

length: 13
V: TRBV19
size: NA
D: TRBD1
CDR3: CASTDRGHQPQHF

length: 15
V: TRBV2
size: once
D: NA
CDR3: CASSVRLSGGETQYF

length: 16
V: TRBV4-2
size: NA
D: NA
CDR3: CASSPSLSSGANVLTF

length: 15
V: TRBV28
size: NA
D: NA
CDR3: CASSSRGIGNEKLFF

length: 16
V: TRBV21-1
size: NA
D: NA
CDR3: CASPKGEGVMNSPLHF

length: 13
V: TRBV6-5
size: NA
D: TRBD1
CDR3: CASSYGQANGYTF

length: 13
V: TRBV11-2
size: NA
D: NA
CDR3: CASSLDRTDTQYF

length: 15
V: TRBV27
size: NA
D: NA
CDR3: CASSLRGGSSYEQYF

length: 14
V: TRBV7-2
size: NA
D: NA
CDR3: CASSLGGHKETQYF

length: 14
V: TRBV6-4
size: few
D: TRBD2
CDR3: CASSPGLATDTQYF

length: 14
V: TRBV29-1
size: NA
D: NA
CDR3: CSVEGTEGVDEQFF

length: 19
V: TRBV19
size: once
D: NA
CDR3: CASSFRGRPLSDSNQPQHF

length: 13
V: TRBV7-4
size: once
D: NA
CDR3: CASSFPEKYGYTF

length: 17
V: TRBV7-9
size: once
D: TRBD1
CDR3: CASSAMTGGARTGELFF

length: 14
V: TRBV9
size: once
D: TRBD1
CDR3: CASSVGTGTYEQYF

length: 17
V: TRBV4-2
size: NA
D: TRBD2
CDR3: CASSQDLPLAGPNEQFF

length: 13
V: TRBV27
size: NA
D: NA
CDR3: CASSFATWETQYF

length: 13
V: TRBV19
size: NA
D: NA
CDR3: CASSITEYQPQHF

length: 13
V: TRBV6-4
size: NA
D: NA
CDR3: CASSDSRSGEQYF

length: 11
V: TRBV28
size: NA
D: TRBD1
CDR3: CAGGTVYGYTF

length: 14
V: TRBV6-4
size: NA
D: NA
CDR3: CASSPSTDSTEAFF

length: 14
V: TRBV6-1
size: NA
D: TRBD1
CDR3: CASSEQGENSPLHF

length: 13
V: TRBV11-2
size: once
D: TRBD2
CDR3: CASRLAGDYEQYF

length: 14
V: TRBV28
size: NA
D: TRBD1
CDR3: CASSTGRGSYGYTF

length: 17
V: TRBV5-8
size: NA
D: NA
CDR3: CASSTGGGTAVYYGYTF